This T cell receptor (beta chain) is from a study of T cells in Graves' hyperthyroidism and ophthalmopathy. The PBMCs studied were ones that came from roughly 9.4 ml fresh peripheral blood. TCR beta CDR3 regions were amplified from RNA transcripts. Primed by the HTBI set, a first-round RT-PCR was run on the TCR CDR3. Each CDR3 protein gets one entry after TCRdb re-called the multiplex PCR reads with MiXCR. The sample shows about half a million distinct CDR3 sequences, roughly 16% of them seen only once. Whole-study findings and limits: Blood also contained most expanded thyroid clonotypes above 0.001. Model output signaled ophthalmopathy a median around 6.9 months ahead of onset.

Trimming cost V 5 bases and J 1 base; bases outside gene matches: 5. CDR1 is ENHRY and CDR2 is SYGVKD in the germline V gene. The CDR3 is 16 residues long. On this clonotype itself: What it binds is unknown.

The V and J genes are TRBV10-3 and TRBJ2-3; TRBD2 agrees at 11 bases. The TCR comes from a woman aged 25 to 39 with Graves' ophthalmopathy. Sequenced material: blood. The CDR3 DNA reads as TGTGCCATCAGTTCACCGGGACTAGCGGGCACAGATACGCAGTATTTT. Translated: CAISSPGLAGTDTQYF.